The 6 T cell receptor beta chains listed next were all sequenced from one sample in a study of memory CD4+ T cells and cytomegalovirus serostatus. The sort gate was single viable CD3+CD4+CD8-CD45RO+ cells for memory CD4+ T cells. Here immunoSEQ multiplex PCR was the method, and the copy in TCRdb shows in-frame clones only, minus some. Of approximately 65,000 clones in the sample, around 77% were seen once. Sequencing input: memory CD4+ T cells from blood. Receptors originate from an adult in good health and CMV-seronegative.

V is TRBV5-1 and J is TRBJ1-5; the D gene is possibly TRBD1 (6 bases). The CDR3 spans 15 residues. Looked up from germline, CDR1 is SGHRS and CDR2 is YFSETQ. Trimming cost V 0 bases and J 3 bases, with 10 bases left between them. CDR3 coding DNA: TGCGCCAGCAGCTTGGCCGGACAGTTCAATCAGCCCCAGCATTTT. Translation gives CASSLAGQFNQPQHF.

The V gene is TRBV18, the J gene TRBJ2-3, with no clear D. Trimming removed 5 bases at V and 0 bases at J, with 6 bases between. Germline V gene data show CDR1 as KGHSH and CDR2 as LQKENI. The CDR3 covers 13 residues. The CDR3 coding sequence is TGTGCCAGCTCAAAGGACAGCACAGATACGCAGTATTTT. Its translation is CASSKDSTDTQYF. Complete variable domain (other parts from reference TRBV18 and TRBJ2-3): NAGVMQNPRHLVRRRGQEARLRCSPMKGHSHVYWYRQLPEEGLKFMVYLQKENIIDESGMPKERFSAEFPKEGPSILRIQQVVRGDSAAYFCASSKDSTDTQYFGPGTRLTVL.

The chain links TRBV10-3 to TRBJ2-1; 9 bases align to TRBD2. The germline CDR1 and CDR2 sequences are ENHRY and SYGVKD. V lost 8 bases and J lost 6; bases outside the gene matches: 17. The CDR3 is made up of 17 amino acids. CDR3 region: CAIPQRVPGLAGNEQFF. The CDR3 DNA reads as TGTGCCATCCCTCAGAGGGTGCCGGGACTAGCAGGCAATGAGCAGTTCTTC.

This chain uses TRBV27 with TRBJ2-3; TRBD2 matches at 9 bases. Losses at the gene ends were 3 bases for V and 5 bases for J; bases not matched to a gene: 6. Germline CDR1 reads MNHEY; CDR2 reads SMNVEV (reference sequence). The CDR3 consists of 15 residues. The CDR3 bases are TGTGCCAGCAGTTTCGGGCGGGAGGGTGGAGATACGCAGTATTTT. Its translation: CASSFGREGGDTQYF.

This clone has more than one count but fewer than ten. This sequence joins TRBV2 and TRBJ2-2; 7 nucleotides match TRBD1. Looked up from germline, CDR1 is SNHLY and CDR2 is FYNNEI. Losses at the gene ends were 5 bases for V and 4 bases for J; bases not matched to a gene: 7. The CDR3 sequence is 15 residues long. For the CDR3, the DNA is TGTGCCAGCAGTCGACAGGGTCAGAGCACCGGGGAGCTGTTTTTT. It is translated as CASSRQGQSTGELFF.

This clone was counted a few times. The CDR3 DNA reads TGTGCCAGTAGTGCCGGGGGGATCGGGGATCAAAATGAGCAGTTCTTC. Translation gives CASSAGGIGDQNEQFF. V is TRBV19 and J is TRBJ2-1; 7 bases align to TRBD2. Germline V CDR1 and CDR2: LNHDA, SQIVND (reference sequence). V lost 5 bases, J lost 7 bases, and 14 bases stayed unmatched. This CDR3 is built from 16 residues.